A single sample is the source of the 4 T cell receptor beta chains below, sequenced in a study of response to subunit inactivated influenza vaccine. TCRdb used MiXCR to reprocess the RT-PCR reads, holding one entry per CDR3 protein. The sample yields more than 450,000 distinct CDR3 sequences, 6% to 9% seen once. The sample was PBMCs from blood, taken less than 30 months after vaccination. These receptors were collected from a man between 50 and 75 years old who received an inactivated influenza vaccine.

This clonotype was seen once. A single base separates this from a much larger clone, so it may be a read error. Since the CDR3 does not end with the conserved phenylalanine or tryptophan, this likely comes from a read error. CDR3 in amino acids: CASSEAGGWKQYS. The CDR3 region has the DNA TGTGCCAGCAGTGAGGCAGGGGGGTGGAAGCAGTACTCC. V is TRBV25-1 and J is TRBJ2-7, with a tentative D call TRBD1 (7 bases). Germline loops: CDR1 MGHDK, CDR2 SYGVNS. This CDR3 is built from 13 residues. V lost 3 bases, J lost 8 bases, and 14 bases lay in between.

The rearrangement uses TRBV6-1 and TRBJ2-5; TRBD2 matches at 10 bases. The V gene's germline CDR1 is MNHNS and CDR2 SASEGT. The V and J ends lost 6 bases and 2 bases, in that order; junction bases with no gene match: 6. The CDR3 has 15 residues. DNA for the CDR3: TGTGCCAGCAGCCCCGGGACTAGCGCTCAAGAGACCCAGTACTTC. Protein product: CASSPGTSAQETQYF.

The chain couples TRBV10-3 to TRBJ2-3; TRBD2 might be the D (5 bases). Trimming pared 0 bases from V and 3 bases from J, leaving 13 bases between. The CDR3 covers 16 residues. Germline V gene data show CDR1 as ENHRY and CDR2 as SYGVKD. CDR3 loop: CAISESGSGRTDTQYF. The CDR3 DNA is TGTGCCATCAGTGAGTCAGGAAGCGGAAGAACAGATACGCAGTATTTT.

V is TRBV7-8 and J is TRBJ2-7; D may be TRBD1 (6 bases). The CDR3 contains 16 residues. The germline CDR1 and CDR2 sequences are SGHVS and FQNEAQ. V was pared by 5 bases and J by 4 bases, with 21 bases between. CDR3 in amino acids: CASSPATGTRIYEQYF. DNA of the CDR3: TGTGCCAGCAGCCCAGCTACCGGGACACGGATTTACGAGCAGTACTTC. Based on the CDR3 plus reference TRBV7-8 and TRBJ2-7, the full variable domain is GAGVSQSPRYKVAKRGQDVALRCDPISGHVSLFWYQQALGQGPEFLTYFQNEAQLDKSGLPSDRFFAERPEGSVSTLKIQRTQQEDSAVYLCASSPATGTRIYEQYFGPGTRLTVT.